This record looks at one T cell receptor beta chain sequence and its context. Its target is not known. Libraries for TCRalpha and TCRbeta carried sample barcodes and unique molecular identifiers via 5'RACE. TCRdb used MiXCR to reprocess the 5' RACE reads, holding one entry per CDR3 protein. In the table there are about 500,000 distinct CDR3 sequences, about a fifth of which are singletons. The data stem from a study of T-cell memory formation after mild COVID-19. Notes on the study in general: Pre-infection memory already had some responding clones, implying cross-reactive memory joined. Clones which contracted sat mainly in CM and EM if CD4+, and in EMRA if CD8+. Clones contracting day 15 to 85 were balanced CD4/CD8; later expanders leaned CD4+.

J lost 4 bases, V lost 4 bases, and 3 bases had no gene match. The germline V gene encodes CDR1 SGHRS and CDR2 YFSETQ. The CDR3 extends over 15 amino acids. The origin of this receptor is an adult woman who had mild COVID-19 (a few samples of this study predate the infection). Cell type and time point are not known. The sample comprised PBMCs or a T cell subset sorted from them (not recorded which). This rearrangement joins TRBV5-1 to TRBJ2-2, with 11 bases fitting TRBD1. CDR3 nucleotides: TGCGCCAGCAGCACGGGACAGGGGGTCACCGGGGAGCTGTTTTTT. It is translated as CASSTGQGVTGELFF.